This TCR beta chain was recovered during a study of T cell responses to AZD1222 COVID-19 vaccine. V lost 2 bases to trimming and J lost 8 bases, with 18 bases between them. This CDR3 spans 15 amino acids. The germline V gene has CDR1 LNHDA and CDR2 SQIVND (reference sequence). This clone appeared a few times. Antigen unknown. Broader study findings: In all cases, repertoires were sampled only after the peak T cell response. Most donors were white British, females outnumbered males, and clonal diversity was possibly underestimated. A rise in Spike-specific TCR breadth and depth followed two AZD1222 doses.

Sequencing was performed with immunoSEQ multiplex PCR; in TCRdb, only in-frame clones are kept and a portion is missing. The data show some 100,000 clones, with 70% to 90% seen just once and 4% to 5% held by the top ten. The genes are TRBV19 and TRBJ1-2; D may be TRBD1 (6 bases). This TCR came from an adult in good health. The input for sequencing was peripheral blood, taken on day 0 of MenACWY control vaccination. The CDR3 coding sequence is TGTGCCAGTAGTATACAGGGGACCAACCTATGGGGCTACACCTTC. Protein: CASSIQGTNLWGYTF. The full variable domain, rest sourced from reference TRBV19 and TRBJ1-2, is DGGITQSPKYLFRKEGQNVTLSCEQNLNHDAMYWYRQDPGQGLRLIYYSQIVNDFQKGDIAEGYSVSREKKESFPLTVTSAQKNPTAFYLCASSIQGTNLWGYTFGSGTRLTVV.